A selection of T cell receptor beta chains follows, all from one sample in a study of regulatory T cells in long-lasting Graves disease. MiXCR, run by TCRdb on the multiplex PCR reads, gives a single entry per CDR3 protein. The table records some 280,000 distinct CDR3 sequences, roughly a fifth of them present only once. The material sequenced was peripheral blood mononuclear cells (PBMCs), taken when the disease was refractory, from a patient treated with antithyroid drugs. The origin of the receptors is a female donor with Graves disease. Both conserved end residues are part of each CDR3. D genes are given only for firm matches. Only part of the rows carry a size: once, few, many, or a class if the clone is expanded.

J gene | V gene | clone size | D gene | CDR3 length | CDR3 DNA | CDR3 protein
TRBJ2-3 | TRBV25-1 | . | TRBD1 | 15 | TGTGCCAGCGGCTTGGGACAGGGGGACACAGATACGCAGTATTTT | CASGLGQGDTDTQYF
TRBJ2-1 | TRBV7-9 | . | TRBD2 | 18 | TGTGCCAGCAGCTTAGCTTTTCTAGCGGGAGCGCTCTCCAATGAGCAGTTCTTC | CASSLAFLAGALSNEQFF
TRBJ2-5 | TRBV30 | many | . | 10 | TGTGCCTGGAGTGGGGAGACCCAGTACTTC | CAWSGETQYF
TRBJ2-2 | TRBV11-2 | many | . | 15 | TGTGCCAGCAGCTTCGGAACACCACATACCGGGGAGCTGTTTTTT | CASSFGTPHTGELFF
TRBJ1-2 | TRBV7-9 | many | TRBD1 | 14 | TGTGCCAGCAGCGCGATACAGGGGAACTATGGCTACACCTTC | CASSAIQGNYGYTF
TRBJ1-4 | TRBV12-3/TRBV12-4 | many | . | 13 | TGTGCCAGCAGTGATGACCCGAATGAAAAACTGTTTTTT | CASSDDPNEKLFF
TRBJ1-1 | TRBV20-1 | few | . | 14 | TGCAGTGCTAGGGGCGGGTGGGGGAACACTGAAGCTTTCTTT | CSARGGWGNTEAFF
TRBJ2-7 | TRBV7-2 | few | . | 13 | TGTGCCAGCAGCTTAGCCACTTCCTACGAGCAGTACTTC | CASSLATSYEQYF
TRBJ2-5 | TRBV28 | many | TRBD1 | 13 | TGTGCCAGCAGTGGGGACAGGCTGGGGACCCAGTACTTC | CASSGDRLGTQYF
TRBJ1-2 | TRBV2 | . | . | 13 | TGTGCCAGCGGGCGGTCGGCCCCCGGTGGCTACACCTTC | CASGRSAPGGYTF
TRBJ2-3 | TRBV11-2 | many | TRBD2 | 15 | TGTGCCAGCAGCTTAGAGGTCCTAGCGGGAGACACGCAGTATTTT | CASSLEVLAGDTQYF
TRBJ1-2 | TRBV5-6 | few | . | 14 | TGTGCCAGCAGCCCCCTGGGAGGGATCGATGGCTACACCTTC | CASSPLGGIDGYTF
TRBJ1-4 | TRBV28 | many | TRBD1 | 15 | TGTGCCAGCACCACCCCGACAGGGCGATTTGAAAAACTGTTTTTT | CASTTPTGRFEKLFF
TRBJ2-1 | TRBV30 | . | . | 13 | TGTGCCTGGAGGGGGGACTCAGCCAATGAGCAGTTCTTC | CAWRGDSANEQFF
TRBJ2-2 | TRBV7-3 | . | . | 16 | TGTGCCAGCAGCTTAATCGGGGGGCAGGACACCGGGGAGCTGTTTTTT | CASSLIGGQDTGELFF
TRBJ2-2 | TRBV2 | many | . | 15 | TGTGCCAGCAGTGAAGTACGAGGACGGGGCGGGGAGCTGTTTTTT | CASSEVRGRGGELFF
TRBJ2-7 | TRBV27 | many | TRBD1 | 14 | TGTGCCAGCAAAATAGACAGGGTACGGAGTGAGCAGTACTTC | CASKIDRVRSEQYF
TRBJ2-5 | TRBV28 | many | TRBD1 | 15 | TGTGCCAGCAGTCCCTCGACAGGGGTTGGGGAGACCCAGTACTTC | CASSPSTGVGETQYF
TRBJ2-7 | TRBV4-3 | many | . | 16 | TGCGCCAGCAGCCAAGATCCGGCCATGGGTGTTTACGAGCAGTACTTC | CASSQDPAMGVYEQYF
TRBJ2-6 | TRBV28 | many | . | 15 | TGTGCCAGCAGAAACGACATCTCTGGGGCCAACGTCCTGACTTTC | CASRNDISGANVLTF
TRBJ2-7 | TRBV20-1 | few | . | 16 | TGCAGTGCTAGAACGTTTGGAGACAGTTCTCCTGAAGAGCAGTACTTC | CSARTFGDSSPEEQYF
TRBJ2-6 | TRBV6-1 | few | . | 13 | TGTGCCAGCATGGATCCTGGGGCCAACGTCCTGACCTTC | CASMDPGANVLTF
TRBJ2-7 | TRBV4-3 | few | . | 13 | TGCGCCAGCAGCCAAGATCGAGGGGTCGAGCAGTACTTC | CASSQDRGVEQYF
TRBJ1-2 | TRBV30 | many | TRBD1 | 13 | TGTGCCTGGAGTCGAAACAGGGGTGATGGCTACACCTTC | CAWSRNRGDGYTF
TRBJ2-5 | TRBV28 | many | TRBD2 | 17 | TGTGCCAGCAGTTCGCCTAGCGGGAGATCGTACCAAGAGACCCAGTACTTC | CASSSPSGRSYQETQYF
TRBJ2-7 | TRBV28 | many | TRBD2 | 16 | TGTGCCAGCAGCTTACAAGGGACTAGCGGGCGATACGAGCAGTACTTC | CASSLQGTSGRYEQYF
TRBJ1-1 | TRBV6-1 | many | . | 14 | TGTGCCAGCAGTCGGGCAGGGGTTGGGACTGAAGCTTTCTTT | CASSRAGVGTEAFF
TRBJ1-3 | TRBV15 | . | . | 14 | TGTGCCACCAGCAAGGGGTACGATTGGAACACCATATATTTT | CATSKGYDWNTIYF
TRBJ2-7 | TRBV20-1 | many | . | 14 | TGCAGTGCTAGAACGGGGAGCGGCGACTACGAGCAGTACTTC | CSARTGSGDYEQYF
TRBJ1-4 | TRBV12-3/TRBV12-4 | many | . | 12 | TGTGCCAGCAGTTTAGGGGTGGGTGAACTGTTTTTT | CASSLGVGELFF
TRBJ1-2 | TRBV28 | many | . | 11 | TGTGCCAGCTCACCACGCGATGGCTACACCTTC | CASSPRDGYTF
TRBJ2-7 | TRBV5-1 | few | . | 12 | TGCGCCAGCAGCCCAGGTCTTTACGAGCAGTACTTC | CASSPGLYEQYF
TRBJ1-2 | TRBV29-1 | . | TRBD1 | 13 | TGCAGCGCCCGGGACAGGGACTTGGCTGGCTACACCTTC | CSARDRDLAGYTF
TRBJ2-7 | TRBV6-2/TRBV6-3 | . | . | 18 | TGTGCCAGCAGTGAAGCGTTGGGGTATGGGGGGCTGAGCGACGAGCAGTACTTC | CASSEALGYGGLSDEQYF
TRBJ2-5 | TRBV11-2 | many | TRBD1 | 15 | TGTGCCAGCAGCTCCCAAGCAGGGGGCGGGGAGACCCAGTACTTC | CASSSQAGGGETQYF
TRBJ2-7 | TRBV28 | many | TRBD1 | 14 | TGTGCCAGCAGTCCCGGGACAGGGGCTGACGAGCAGTACTTC | CASSPGTGADEQYF
TRBJ1-2 | TRBV3-1 | few | TRBD1 | 13 | TGTGCCAGCAGCCATCAGGGGGTCTTTGGCTACACCTTC | CASSHQGVFGYTF
TRBJ2-1 | TRBV24-1 | . | . | 13 | TGTGCCACCAGTGATCTTCTAGGGTATGAGCAGTTCTTC | CATSDLLGYEQFF
TRBJ2-5 | TRBV14 | . | . | 13 | TGTGCCAGCAGCCATATATCAATCGAGACCCAGTACTTC | CASSHISIETQYF
TRBJ1-6 | TRBV6-1 | few | . | 16 | TGTGCCAGCACCGTCGAAGTTGAGACAGCTAATTCACCCCTCCACTTT | CASTVEVETANSPLHF
TRBJ1-5 | TRBV2 | many | . | 14 | TGTGCCAGCAGTGAAGCGCTGCCCAGTCAGCCCCAGCATTTT | CASSEALPSQPQHF
TRBJ2-1 | TRBV30 | . | TRBD2 | 14 | TGTGCCTGGAGAGCGGGAGGCTCGTACAATGAGCAGTTCTTC | CAWRAGGSYNEQFF
TRBJ1-1 | TRBV6-1 | few | . | 15 | TGTGCCAGCAGTAACCCTGGACTTACCAACACTGAAGCTTTCTTT | CASSNPGLTNTEAFF
TRBJ2-4 | TRBV6-5 | . | . | 15 | TGTGCCAGCAGCTACCTCGGTGGTCCCAAAAACATTCAGTACTTC | CASSYLGGPKNIQYF
TRBJ2-7 | TRBV20-1 | . | TRBD1 | 11 | TGCAGTGGACAGGGGACCTACGAGCAGTACTTC | CSGQGTYEQYF
TRBJ1-5 | TRBV11-1 | many | TRBD1 | 14 | TGTGCCAGCAATCGACAGGGGGCGAGGCAGCCCCAGCATTTT | CASNRQGARQPQHF